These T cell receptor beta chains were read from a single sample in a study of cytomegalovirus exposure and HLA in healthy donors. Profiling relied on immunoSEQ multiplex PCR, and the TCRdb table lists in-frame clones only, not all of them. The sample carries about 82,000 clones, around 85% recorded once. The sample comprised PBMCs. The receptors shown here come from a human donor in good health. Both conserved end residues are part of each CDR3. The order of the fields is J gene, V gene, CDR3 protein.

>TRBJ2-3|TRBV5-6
CASSDRVTDTQYF
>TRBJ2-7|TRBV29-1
CSVVAAAGSEQYF
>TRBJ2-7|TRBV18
CASSPAAISYEQYF
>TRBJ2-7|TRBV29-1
CSARQGFQGNEQYF
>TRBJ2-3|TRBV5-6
CASSLVGGALTDTQYF
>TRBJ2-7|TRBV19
CASEPGTSGGYEQYF
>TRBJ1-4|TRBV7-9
CASSPQTGGEKLFF
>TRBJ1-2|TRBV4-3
CASSLGQGGYTF
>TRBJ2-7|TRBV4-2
CARLDSSYEQYF
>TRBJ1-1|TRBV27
CASTRDTLATEAFF
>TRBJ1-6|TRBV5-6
CASSSRGRAPLHF
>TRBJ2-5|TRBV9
CASSVAPGGETQYF
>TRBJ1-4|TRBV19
CASSLQGQGEKLFF
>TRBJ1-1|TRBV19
CASSFPSMNTEAFF
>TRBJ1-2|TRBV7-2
CASSLGPGFNYGYTF
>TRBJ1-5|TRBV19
CASSMTGNQPQHF
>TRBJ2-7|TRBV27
CASSSDRARLYEQYF
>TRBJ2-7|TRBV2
CASSYRGRSSYEQYF
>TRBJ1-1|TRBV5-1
CASSLGDRNTEAFF
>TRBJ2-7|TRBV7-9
CASSAGTGVNEQYF
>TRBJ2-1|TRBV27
CASRPNRRPNEQFF
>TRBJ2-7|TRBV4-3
CASSQQTVAGEQYF
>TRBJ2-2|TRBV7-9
CSSSLGPGELFF